Listed here are 18 T cell receptor beta chains from one sample, sequenced in a study of T cell responses to AZD1222 COVID-19 vaccine. The table came from immunoSEQ multiplex PCR; TCRdb's copy has only in-frame clones and leaves some out. The profile shows just under 90,000 clones, about nine tenths of them singletons. The sample was peripheral blood, taken 28 days after the second AZD1222 dose. These receptors all come from an adult who received the AZD1222 COVID-19 vaccine.

The chain is built from TRBV19 and TRBJ2-2, with 7 nucleotides matching TRBD1. The CDR3 length is 15 residues. The germline V gene encodes CDR1 LNHDA and CDR2 SQIVND (reference sequence). The V gene end was trimmed by 6 bases and the J gene end by 4 bases; junction bases not matched to a gene: 8. The CDR3 DNA sequence: TGTGCCAGTAGCGGACAGGCGGTGACCACCGGGGAGCTGTTTTTT. It codes for CASSGQAVTTGELFF.

This chain uses TRBV11-2 with TRBJ1-3, with a possible D match to TRBD1 (5 bases). The CDR3 spans 14 residues. Germline values: CDR1 SGHAT, CDR2 FQNNGV. V lost 5 bases and J lost 1, with 9 bases in between. CDR3 sequence reads: CASSRQISGNTIYF. DNA for the CDR3: TGTGCCAGCAGCAGACAGATTTCTGGAAACACCATATATTTT.

The J gene is TRBJ1-6, the V gene TRBV27; 8 positions match TRBD1. The V and J ends lost 2 bases and 4 bases, in that order; junction bases with no gene match: 4. The CDR3 length is 16 residues. Germline-derived CDR1 and CDR2 are MNHEY and SMNVEV (reference sequence). The CDR3 nucleotides read TGTGCCAGCAGTTTAGTGGGGGACAGGTATAATTCACCCCTCCACTTT. Protein: CASSLVGDRYNSPLHF.

V usage is TRBV5-1 and J usage is TRBJ2-5; D is perhaps TRBD2 (5 bases). V lost 4 bases to trimming and J lost 3 bases, with 7 bases between them. Germline V gene sequence: CDR1 SGHRS, CDR2 YFSETQ. This CDR3 has 12 amino acids. The CDR3 DNA sequence: TGCGCCAGCAGCGTGGGAGAAGAGACCCAGTACTTC. Translated: CASSVGEETQYF.

The V and J genes are TRBV30 and TRBJ1-2; no reliable D call. V gave up 7 bases and J gave up 3 bases, with 6 bases separating them. This CDR3 is built from 10 residues. Germline lookup yields CDR1 GTSNPN and CDR2 SVGIG (reference sequence). The CDR3 DNA sequence: TGTGCCTTTGGATACTATGGCTACACCTTC. It is translated as CAFGYYGYTF. The full variable domain, in which reference TRBV30 and TRBJ1-2 provide the parts outside the CDR3, is SQTIHQWPATLVQPVGSPLSLECTVEGTSNPNLYWYRQAAGRGLQLLFYSVGIGQISSEVPQNLSASRPQDRQFILSSKKLLLSDSGFYLCAFGYYGYTFGSGTRLTVV.

There are many counts of this clone. The chain carries TRBV6-4 and TRBJ2-3; 11 nucleotides match TRBD2. Germline V gene data show CDR1 as MRHNA and CDR2 as SNTAGT. The CDR3 runs to 16 residues. With 0 bases clipped from V and 4 bases from J, the junction kept 3 bases outside the gene matches. In DNA, the CDR3 is TGTGCCAGCAGTGACTCAAGTAGCGGGGGGGCAGATACGCAGTATTTT. As protein: CASSDSSSGGADTQYF.

This chain uses TRBV19 with TRBJ1-2, with 9 nucleotides matching TRBD1. V gave up 6 bases and J gave up 4 bases; unmatched junction bases: 0. Germline values: CDR1 LNHDA, CDR2 SQIVND (reference sequence). The CDR3 covers 12 residues. This CDR3 reads CASRDRGYGYTF. The CDR3 nucleotides read TGTGCCAGTAGGGACAGGGGCTATGGCTACACCTTC.

This clone occurred once. The rearrangement links TRBV25-1 to TRBJ2-3, with 7 nucleotides matching TRBD1. Germline V gene data show CDR1 as MGHDK and CDR2 as SYGVNS. CDR3 length: 15 amino acids. V was clipped by 4 bases and J by 0 bases; unmatched bases: 4. CDR3 DNA: TGTGCCAGCAGTGGACGGGACAGAAGCACAGATACGCAGTATTTT. The encoded protein is CASSGRDRSTDTQYF.

This sequence joins TRBV5-4 and TRBJ1-5; a possible D gene is TRBD1 (6 bases). V shed 5 bases and J shed 5 bases, with 14 bases lying between them. The germline V gene encodes CDR1 SGHNT and CDR2 YYREEE (reference sequence). The CDR3 consists of 14 residues. Written as DNA, the CDR3 is TGTGCCAGCAGTGCCGGGGGCGTGGATCAGCCCCAGCATTTT. It specifies CASSAGGVDQPQHF.

J is TRBJ2-2 and V is TRBV11-2; 8 bases match TRBD2. The CDR3 is 16 amino acids. Germline CDR1 reads SGHAT; CDR2 reads FQNNGV. The trim removed 5 bases at V and 0 bases at J, leaving 5 bases unmatched. CDR3 region: CASSRRGAANTGELFF. CDR3 in DNA: TGTGCCAGCAGCAGGCGGGGGGCCGCGAACACCGGGGAGCTGTTTTTT.

The V and J genes are TRBV6-5 and TRBJ2-1, with a weak D call TRBD2 (6 bases). Trimming cost V 2 bases and J 0 bases, with 11 bases left between them. Per the germline V gene, CDR1 is MNHEY and CDR2 is SVGAGI. The CDR3 loop spans 16 amino acids. CDR3 protein: CASSYVGGSSYNEQFF. In DNA form, the CDR3 reads TGTGCCAGCAGTTACGTCGGGGGAAGCTCCTACAATGAGCAGTTCTTC.

The chain is built from TRBV28 and TRBJ1-5, with D maybe TRBD1 (5 bases). V lost 6 bases to trimming and J lost 7 bases, with 16 bases between them. CDR1 MDHEN and CDR2 SYDVKM come from the germline V gene. CDR3 length equals 14 residues. The CDR3 nucleotides read TGTGCCAGCAGCGGTGGCGGGACGGGGCAGCCCCAGCATTTT. The encoded protein is CASSGGGTGQPQHF. The full variable domain, rest sourced from reference TRBV28 and TRBJ1-5, is DVKVTQSSRYLVKRTGEKVFLECVQDMDHENMFWYRQDPGLGLRLIYFSYDVKMKEKGDIPEGYSVSREKKERFSLILESASTNQTSMYLCASSGGGTGQPQHFGDGTRLSIL.

The chain has TRBV28 and TRBJ1-2, with D possibly being TRBD1 (6 bases). Germline CDR1 and CDR2: MDHEN and SYDVKM. Between the trimmed V and J ends, which lost 2 bases and 3 bases, there was a span of 16 bases. This CDR3 is 16 amino acids long. CDR3 sequence: CASSLPAWGLDYGYTF. The CDR3 DNA reads TGTGCCAGCAGTTTACCTGCCTGGGGGCTGGACTATGGCTACACCTTC.

The chain uses TRBV6-5 and TRBJ2-3, with 8 bases that match TRBD2. Germline V CDR1 and CDR2: MNHEY, SVGAGI. The CDR3 contains 15 residues. V lost 1 base, J lost 2 bases, and 2 bases stayed unmatched. The CDR3 protein is CASSYLAGPTDTQYF. Written as DNA, the CDR3 is TGTGCCAGCAGTTACTTAGCGGGGCCCACAGATACGCAGTATTTT.

The chain joins TRBV12-3 or TRBV12-4 to TRBJ2-7, with D unclear. V shed 3 bases and J shed 5 bases, with 5 bases lying between them. The CDR3 covers 11 residues. The CDR3 nucleotides are TGTGCCAGCAGTTTTTTCGACGAGCAGTACTTC. Amino acids: CASSFFDEQYF.

This clone was picked up one time. V is TRBV18 and J is TRBJ1-1; D is unclear. V lost 1 base, J lost 0 bases, and 12 bases lay in between. CDR3 length: 16 residues. The germline V gene has CDR1 KGHSH and CDR2 LQKENI. As DNA, the CDR3 is TGTGCCAGCTCACCACTCGGTCAGGCCTTGAACACTGAAGCTTTCTTT. Protein sequence: CASSPLGQALNTEAFF.

This chain joins TRBV19 and TRBJ1-2, with D uncertain. Germline lookup yields CDR1 LNHDA and CDR2 SQIVND (reference sequence). The V and J ends lost 5 bases and 4 bases respectively, with 11 bases between them. The CDR3 consists of 13 residues. This CDR3 is CASSLDGPYGYTF. The CDR3 DNA sequence: TGTGCCAGTAGTCTGGACGGGCCCTATGGCTACACCTTC.

This chain links TRBV27 with TRBJ1-1; TRBD1 aligns across 7 bases. V gave up 3 bases and J gave up 0 bases; unmatched junction bases: 1. CDR3 length equals 14 residues. Per germline, CDR1 MNHEY and CDR2 SMNVEV (reference sequence). The CDR3 nucleotides read TGTGCCAGCAGTTTTGGGACAGTGAACACTGAAGCTTTCTTT. It encodes CASSFGTVNTEAFF.